This TCR beta chain was observed in a study of blood T cell repertoires in COVID-19. Study-wide background: Both acute and convalescent COVID-19 samples were obtained from the United States, Italy and Spain. Nucleic acid was either cDNA or gDNA, and it came from T cells, B-cell-depleted T cells, or PBMCs.

This CDR3 is built from 15 residues. Trimming left V 5 bases short and J 5 bases short, with 16 bases between. The V gene's germline CDR1 is MNHEY and CDR2 SVGAGI. Original analysis: Amplification with reference gene primers provided the estimates of nucleated cell counts. The method was immunoSEQ multiplex PCR; TCRdb's version includes in-frame clones alone and lacks a portion of them. D and trimming come from the DNA, and the V and J calls and clone size come from that table. Of roughly 130,000 clones detected, more than 75% appear once; the ten largest clones hold around 13%. V and J are TRBV6-5 and TRBJ2-1, with D tentatively TRBD2 (5 bases). Sequenced: peripheral blood. The receptor's source is a man older than 75 with acute or convalescent COVID-19. The CDR3: CASSRATRSNNEQFF. In nucleotides, the CDR3 is TGTGCCAGCAGTCGCGCCACTAGGTCGAACAATGAGCAGTTCTTC.